This T cell receptor (beta chain) was obtained from a study of T cell responses to AZD1222 COVID-19 vaccine. Overall study context: Whether given at about 4 or about 12 weeks, second doses were pooled.

Germline CDR1 LGHNA, CDR2 YSLEER. J gave up 2 bases and V 3 bases, and 12 bases lay outside the gene matches. This CDR3 is 19 amino acids long. On this clone: The antigen is undetermined.

Whole-study results and caveats: Donor demographics were predominantly white British with a female majority; clonal diversity may be underestimated. The study identified only five to seven AZD1222 recipients as seropositive at baseline. Targets within unmutated variant regions were reportedly found for nearly half of spike-specific TCRs.

Measured with immunoSEQ multiplex PCR; TCRdb has only the in-frame clones, and not every one. The sample contains about 120,000 clones, about nine tenths of which appear only once. Source: peripheral blood, taken on day 0 of AZD1222 vaccination. The sequence came from an adult in good health. This chain links TRBV4-3 with TRBJ2-1, with 11 bases fitting TRBD1. DNA of the CDR3: TGCGCCAGCAGCCATCCTATGCTCCCGGGACAGGGGGCCTACAATGAGCAGTTCTTC. Amino acids: CASSHPMLPGQGAYNEQFF.